This T cell receptor (beta chain) was found in a study of beta chain features in type 1 diabetes. The wider study: The study examined roughly 110,000,000 sorted cells across all samples. Whole-study results and caveats: In all four CD4+ subsets, TCRB CDR3 length was significantly, moderately reduced in type 1 diabetes. VDJ junctions sequenced from type 1 diabetes patients showed fewer insertions and more deletions.

Germline V lookup: CDR1 LNHNV, CDR2 YYDKDF (reference sequence). V trimming: 4 bases; J trimming: 10 bases; junction bases outside the gene matches: 14. CDR3 length: 16 residues. Expressed TCRB transcripts were sequenced because the isolated RNA had all been reverse transcribed beforehand. Read totals for stem cell-like memory T cell samples averaged around 1 million. The method was immunoSEQ multiplex PCR; TCRdb's version includes in-frame clones alone and lacks a portion of them. In the table there are roughly 14,000 clones, 55% to 70% of which are singletons. This clone was counted a few times. What it binds is not known.

Material for sequencing was stem cell memory CD4+ T cells from blood. The clonotype comes from a woman between 18 and 30 years old with type 1 diabetes. The chain has TRBV15 and TRBJ2-1, with 9 bases that match TRBD2. The CDR3 region has the DNA TGTGCCACCAGCATACCCTCGGCGGGAGGGCTGAGAGAGCAGTTCTTC. It is translated as CATSIPSAGGLREQFF.